Below, 32 T cell receptor beta chains from the same sample are listed, as sequenced in a study of technical replicates of blood from a few donors. TCRdb's copy holds only in-frame clones and misses some; the assay was immunoSEQ multiplex PCR. The table has over 55,000 clones, approximately 86% seen once. The source material was PBMCs. The receptor source for this set is a human donor in good health. Some clones in this sample may be carry-over from other donors' samples.

The chain links TRBV27 to TRBJ1-6; D is perhaps TRBD1 (5 bases). Deletions cut 4 bases from V and 9 bases from J, with 10 bases between. The CDR3 length is 13 residues. Germline assignment: CDR1 MNHEY and CDR2 SMNVEV (reference sequence). The CDR3 sequence is CASSSGRGSPLHF. The DNA for the CDR3 is TGTGCCAGCAGTTCCGGGAGGGGTTCACCCCTCCACTTT.

The genes are TRBV6-6 and TRBJ1-2; perhaps TRBD1 as D (5 bases). The CDR3 covers 13 residues. CDR1 and CDR2 (germline): MNHNY, SVGAGI (reference sequence). V dropped 8 bases and J dropped 3 bases, with 13 bases sitting between them. The CDR3 DNA reads TGTGCCAGCTCCGGGGGAACGGACTATGGCTACACCTTC. Its protein product is CASSGGTDYGYTF.

The chain has TRBV18 and TRBJ2-3; a possible D gene is TRBD2 (6 bases). V gave up 3 bases and J gave up 6 bases, with 13 bases separating them. CDR1 is KGHSH, CDR2 LQKENI, per germline. The CDR3 extends over 14 amino acids. Here the CDR3 reads CASSPPETRDTQYF. The DNA of the CDR3 is TGTGCCAGCTCACCCCCCGAGACTAGGGATACGCAGTATTTT.

The V gene is TRBV2, the J gene TRBJ2-5; TRBD2 matches at 10 bases. Germline CDR1 reads SNHLY; CDR2 reads FYNNEI. The CDR3 has 17 residues. The ends lost 4 bases at V and 1 base at J; junction bases unmatched: 9. CDR3 loop: CASSATRGLAVQETQYF. CDR3 nucleotide sequence: TGTGCCAGCAGTGCAACACGTGGACTAGCGGTCCAAGAGACCCAGTACTTC. Together with reference TRBV2 and TRBJ2-5, the CDR3 gives the full variable domain: EPEVTQTPSHQVTQMGQEVILRCVPISNHLYFYWYRQILGQKVEFLVSFYNNEISEKSEIFDDQFSVERPDGSNFTLKIRSTKLEDSAMYFCASSATRGLAVQETQYFGPGTRLLVL.

The chain has TRBV19 and TRBJ1-1, with TRBD1 identical over 9 bases. Germline trimming cut 5 bases from V and 6 bases from J; bases unmatched to any gene: 7. The germline V gene encodes CDR1 LNHDA and CDR2 SQIVND (reference sequence). This CDR3 contains 14 residues. CDR3 sequence: CASSSGTGHPEAFF. The CDR3 DNA follows: TGTGCCAGTAGTTCAGGGACAGGGCACCCTGAAGCTTTCTTT.

The rearrangement joins TRBV7-8 to TRBJ2-7; possibly TRBD1 for D (6 bases). This CDR3 has 13 amino acids. V was pared by 8 bases and J by 6 bases, with 17 bases between. Germline CDR1 and CDR2: SGHVS and FQNEAQ. In DNA, the CDR3 is TGTGCCAGCCGCAGGGGAAGCGAGGGCGAGCAGTACTTC. This gives the protein CASRRGSEGEQYF.

This clone was picked up a small number of times. The gene calls are TRBV27 and TRBJ1-6; no firm D call. Germline V lookup: CDR1 MNHEY, CDR2 SMNVEV (reference sequence). Trimming left V 5 bases short and J 4 bases short, with 18 bases between. The CDR3 length is 17 residues. DNA for the CDR3: TGTGCCAGCAGTACCCGACTGCTAACAACTTATAATTCACCCCTCCACTTT. Translation gives CASSTRLLTTYNSPLHF.

This chain uses TRBV5-4 with TRBJ2-1; 7 bases are shared with TRBD2. Trimming took 4 bases from V and 5 from J; bases not matched to a gene: 9. The germline CDR1 and CDR2 sequences are SGHNT and YYREEE (reference sequence). The CDR3 length is 15 residues. CDR3 nucleotide sequence: TGTGCCAGCAGCATGGGAAGCGGGGAGCACAATGAGCAGTTCTTC. It encodes CASSMGSGEHNEQFF.

This clone was seen a handful of times. The chain couples TRBV7-2 to TRBJ2-3; TRBD2 might be the D (5 bases). The germline V gene has CDR1 SGHTA and CDR2 FQGNSA. V was trimmed by 5 bases and J by 7 bases, leaving 10 bases between them. This CDR3 has 12 amino acids. DNA of the CDR3: TGTGCCAGCAGCCCAGGCGGGTATACGCAGTATTTT. This sequence encodes CASSPGGYTQYF. The full variable domain, in which reference TRBV7-2 and TRBJ2-3 provide the parts outside the CDR3, is GAGVSQSPSNKVTEKGKDVELRCDPISGHTALYWYRQSLGQGLEFLIYFQGNSAPDKSGLPSDRFSAERTGGSVSTLTIQRTQQEDSAVYLCASSPGGYTQYFGPGTRLTVL.

The chain uses TRBV5-1 and TRBJ2-3; TRBD2 matches 8 bases. V shed 9 bases, J shed 0 bases, and the junction held 6 bases outside the gene matches. The CDR3 loop spans 14 amino acids. Looked up from germline, CDR1 is SGHRS and CDR2 is YFSETQ. CDR3 region: CATGLAASTDTQYF. The CDR3 DNA reads TGCGCCACCGGACTAGCTGCTAGCACAGATACGCAGTATTTT.

This chain links TRBV7-2 with TRBJ2-5, with 12 positions matching TRBD2. In germline, CDR1 is SGHTA, CDR2 FQGNSA. This CDR3 region has 16 residues. V shed 5 bases, J shed 5 bases, and the junction held 9 bases outside the gene matches. The CDR3 nucleotides read TGTGCCAGCAGCAGACTAGCGGGAGCGGCTAGGGAGACCCAGTACTTC. As protein: CASSRLAGAARETQYF.

The chain couples TRBV7-9 to TRBJ1-5; D gene uncertain. This CDR3 is 14 amino acids long. Germline lookup yields CDR1 SEHNR and CDR2 FQNEAQ (reference sequence). V was clipped by 5 bases and J by 3 bases, with 11 bases between them. This CDR3 is CASSRGGLNQPQHF. As DNA, the CDR3 is TGTGCCAGCAGCCGCGGCGGCCTCAATCAGCCCCAGCATTTT.

The chain uses TRBV5-1 and TRBJ2-2; 8 nucleotides align to TRBD1. The CDR3 covers 15 residues. Per germline, CDR1 SGHRS and CDR2 YFSETQ. The V and J ends lost 4 bases and 4 bases, in that order; junction bases with no gene match: 6. The chain's CDR3 is CASSMGQAFTGELFF. CDR3 nucleotides: TGCGCCAGCAGCATGGGACAGGCATTCACCGGGGAGCTGTTTTTT.

Here the CDR3 reads CASSEPADRATEAFF. For the CDR3, the DNA is TGTGCCAGCAGCGAACCCGCTGACAGGGCTACTGAAGCTTTCTTT. V usage is TRBV6-1 and J usage is TRBJ1-1; 7 bases agree with TRBD1. The length of the CDR3 is 15 residues. Germline lookup yields CDR1 MNHNS and CDR2 SASEGT. V trimming: 6 bases; J trimming: 5 bases; junction bases outside the gene matches: 12.

This clone was picked up one time. The chain recombines TRBV4-1 with TRBJ1-5; no clear D. The CDR3 extends over 16 amino acids. V was trimmed by 0 bases and J by 6 bases, leaving 15 bases between them. CDR1 and CDR2 (germline): MGHRA, YSYEKL. In nucleotides, the CDR3 is TGCGCCAGCAGCCAAGAAATAGGTCAGGTAGGTCAGCCCCAGCATTTT. Protein sequence: CASSQEIGQVGQPQHF.

Written as DNA, the CDR3 is TGTGCCAGTAGTAGTTCGACTCTCAGCTCCTACGAGCAGTACTTC. Its protein product is CASSSSTLSSYEQYF. The chain joins TRBV19 to TRBJ2-7; D is undetermined. Trimming left V 4 bases short and J 0 bases short, with 13 bases between. The CDR3 is made up of 15 amino acids. CDR1 and CDR2 (germline): LNHDA, SQIVND (reference sequence).

The chain employs TRBV2 and TRBJ2-1; 9 bases map to TRBD2. Losses at the gene ends were 6 bases for V and 5 bases for J; bases not matched to a gene: 8. Germline V gene lookup returns CDR1 SNHLY and CDR2 FYNNEI. The CDR3 consists of 15 residues. CDR3 DNA: TGTGCCAGCAGCTCTACTAGCGGGCTACACAATGAGCAGTTCTTC. This codes for CASSSTSGLHNEQFF.

The chain carries TRBV19 and TRBJ1-6; D may be TRBD1 (5 bases). This CDR3 spans 14 amino acids. V lost 2 bases and J lost 11, with 13 bases in between. In germline, CDR1 is LNHDA, CDR2 SQIVND (reference sequence). The CDR3 region has the DNA TGTGCCAGTAGTATACAGGGCCTATTGGCACCCCTCCACTTT. This codes for CASSIQGLLAPLHF.

The J gene is TRBJ1-1, the V gene TRBV5-1; D remains ambiguous. Germline-derived CDR1 and CDR2 are SGHRS and YFSETQ. This CDR3 has 14 residues. Trimming took off 0 bases at V and 1 base at J, with 7 bases between the two ends. The CDR3 region is CASSLAHPNTEAFF. The CDR3 DNA sequence: TGCGCCAGCAGCTTGGCCCATCCGAACACTGAAGCTTTCTTT. The variable domain in full, completed from reference TRBV5-1 and TRBJ1-1, reads KAGVTQTPRYLIKTRGQQVTLSCSPISGHRSVSWYQQTPGQGLQFLFEYFSETQRNKGNFPGRFSGRQFSNSRSEMNVSTLELGDSALYLCASSLAHPNTEAFFGQGTRLTVV.

The rearrangement uses TRBV4-1 and TRBJ1-1, with 10 nucleotides matching TRBD1. Germline V gene sequence: CDR1 MGHRA, CDR2 YSYEKL. CDR3 size: 16 residues. V shed 1 base and J 3 bases; nucleotides not matched to a gene: 5. CDR3 in DNA: TGCGCCAGCAGCCAAGGTGCCGGGACAGGGGACACTGAAGCTTTCTTT. This translates into CASSQGAGTGDTEAFF.

This clone has only one observation. The chain links TRBV20-1 to TRBJ1-1; no definite D call. Germline V CDR1 and CDR2: DFQATT, SNEGSKA (reference sequence). The V and J ends lost 5 bases and 7 bases respectively, with 11 bases between them. This CDR3 contains 11 residues. The CDR3 DNA reads as TGCAGTGCTCCCCAAGGGAGTGAAGCTTTCTTT. It yields the protein CSAPQGSEAFF.

The chain is built from TRBV28 and TRBJ1-2; TRBD1 might be the D (5 bases). Between the trimmed V and J ends, which lost 4 bases and 5 bases, there was a span of 14 bases. CDR1 is MDHEN and CDR2 is SYDVKM in the germline V gene. This CDR3 is 14 amino acids long. CDR3 loop: CASSSGGEAYGYTF. The CDR3 DNA is TGTGCCAGCAGTTCCGGAGGGGAAGCGTATGGCTACACCTTC.

This chain joins TRBV4-2 and TRBJ1-4; 10 bases fit TRBD1. Germline V gene data show CDR1 as LGHNA and CDR2 as YNFKEQ. This CDR3 spans 16 amino acids. The ends lost 0 bases at V and 4 bases at J; junction bases unmatched: 2. The CDR3: CASSQDGTGVNEKLFF. The DNA of the CDR3 is TGTGCCAGCAGCCAAGATGGGACAGGGGTTAATGAAAAACTGTTTTTT.

The chain links TRBV30 to TRBJ1-2; D perhaps matches TRBD1 (5 bases). V was trimmed by 2 bases and J by 4 bases, leaving 8 bases between them. The CDR3 totals 12 residues. Germline V gene sequence: CDR1 GTSNPN, CDR2 SVGIG (reference sequence). The CDR3 bases are TGTGCCTGGAGTCGACAGATCTATGGCTACACCTTC. Its protein is CAWSRQIYGYTF. Full variable domain (rest looked up from reference TRBV30 and TRBJ1-2): SQTIHQWPATLVQPVGSPLSLECTVEGTSNPNLYWYRQAAGRGLQLLFYSVGIGQISSEVPQNLSASRPQDRQFILSSKKLLLSDSGFYLCAWSRQIYGYTFGSGTRLTVV.

The V gene is TRBV7-2, the J gene TRBJ1-5; tentative D call: TRBD1 (6 bases). The CDR3 sequence is 14 residues long. The germline CDR1 and CDR2 sequences are SGHTA and FQGNSA. V lost 3 bases, J lost 1 base, and 7 bases lay in between. CDR3 loop: CASSFGQSNQPQHF. The DNA of the CDR3 is TGTGCCAGCAGCTTTGGACAGAGCAATCAGCCCCAGCATTTT. Complete variable domain (other parts from reference TRBV7-2 and TRBJ1-5): GAGVSQSPSNKVTEKGKDVELRCDPISGHTALYWYRQSLGQGLEFLIYFQGNSAPDKSGLPSDRFSAERTGGSVSTLTIQRTQQEDSAVYLCASSFGQSNQPQHFGDGTRLSIL.

The chain employs TRBV7-9 and TRBJ1-2; D call uncertain. The length of the CDR3 is 15 residues. The germline CDR1 and CDR2 sequences are SEHNR and FQNEAQ (reference sequence). Between the trimmed V and J ends, which lost 2 bases and 2 bases, there was a span of 12 bases. The CDR3 loop is CASSLTRRENYGYTF. CDR3 coding DNA: TGTGCCAGCAGCTTAACAAGGAGGGAAAACTATGGCTACACCTTC.

J is TRBJ2-7 and V is TRBV27; 9 nucleotides match TRBD1. The V gene end was trimmed by 4 bases and the J gene end by 5 bases; junction bases not matched to a gene: 9. Germline values: CDR1 MNHEY, CDR2 SMNVEV (reference sequence). The CDR3 loop spans 15 amino acids. CDR3: CASSWTTGGMNEQYF. As DNA, the CDR3 is TGTGCCAGCAGTTGGACGACAGGGGGTATGAACGAGCAGTACTTC.

The chain has TRBV7-9 and TRBJ1-4, with D perhaps TRBD1 (5 bases). Germline CDR1 is SEHNR and CDR2 is FQNEAQ (reference sequence). Trimming removed 2 bases at V and 8 bases at J, with 12 bases between. The CDR3 extends over 14 amino acids. The CDR3 reads CASSLKTQGEKLFF. The CDR3 nucleotides read TGTGCCAGCAGCTTAAAAACGCAGGGCGAAAAACTGTTTTTT.

Judged by abundance, this clone is medium-sized. The J gene is TRBJ2-2, the V gene TRBV6-5; D uncertain. There are 12 residues in the CDR3. Germline values: CDR1 MNHEY, CDR2 SVGAGI. The V end lost 5 bases, the J end lost 7 bases, and 8 bases lay between the germline ends. DNA of the CDR3: TGTGCCAGCAGTCCCGGTGTCGGGGAGCTGTTTTTT. It codes for CASSPGVGELFF.

The CDR3 region has the DNA TGTGCCAGCAGCCTGACAGGGGGCGCGGGTGGCTACACCTTC. Translating gives CASSLTGGAGGYTF. This chain uses TRBV11-1 with TRBJ1-2, with 10 bases identical to TRBD1. V lost 5 bases and J lost 7; bases outside the gene matches: 7. The CDR3 totals 14 residues. Germline values: CDR1 SGHAT, CDR2 FQDESV (reference sequence).

The chain links TRBV2 to TRBJ2-1; D may be TRBD2 (7 bases). Between the trimmed V and J ends, which lost 6 bases and 6 bases, there was a span of 18 bases. Germline assignment: CDR1 SNHLY and CDR2 FYNNEI. The CDR3 runs 15 residues. CDR3 sequence reads: CASSEQGLYGNEQFF. For the CDR3, the DNA is TGTGCCAGCAGCGAACAGGGACTATATGGCAATGAGCAGTTCTTC.

This chain joins TRBV7-8 and TRBJ2-7; 10 bases map to TRBD1. This CDR3 has 13 amino acids. The V gene's germline CDR1 is SGHVS and CDR2 FQNEAQ. The ends lost 8 bases at V and 5 bases at J; junction bases unmatched: 6. CDR3 in DNA: TGTGCCAGCCGGGACAGGGGTTCCCACGAGCAGTACTTC. This encodes CASRDRGSHEQYF.